Listed below are T cell receptor beta chains from one sample, sequenced in a study of blood T cell repertoires in COVID-19. Here immunoSEQ multiplex PCR was the method, and the copy in TCRdb shows in-frame clones only, minus some. The sample holds more than 300,000 clones, 92% seen once. Material for sequencing was PBMCs or T cells enriched from blood (not recorded which). The receptors were gathered from a woman in her 30s who had recovered from COVID-19. The CDR3 runs from the conserved cysteine through the conserved F or W. Each record gives: clone size, V gene, CDR3 protein. Size tells how often a clone was seen (once, few, many) or the class of an expanded clone, and some rows leave it out.

. TRBV5-4 CASSLALVAGGLYEQYF
. TRBV5-1 CASSPYTGNEQFF
. TRBV28 CASSFNYGQEASYEQYF
. TRBV10-3 CAINQGLAGGNEQFF
once TRBV9 CASSAVGSGAPPETQYF
. TRBV9 CASSARQDGVEAFF
. TRBV7-9 CASSSRDRAYGNTIYF
. TRBV28 CASSLRGQPTGGASGANVLTF
few TRBV7-3 CASSPSGYEQYF
. TRBV27 CASSLGTGGGYTF
. TRBV4-2 CASSQAPTDLGDTQYF
. TRBV11-2 CASSLSGRREQYF
. TRBV7-2 CASSLAVWRETQYF
. TRBV27 CASREGGWETQYF
. TRBV6-2/TRBV6-3 CASSAGTGAAYEQYF
once TRBV7-8 CASSFPGLLSTDTQYF
. TRBV9 CASSVEDIRTEAFF
. TRBV24-1 CATSDMTGEYF
. TRBV27 CASSFYSLAGGPGEQFF
. TRBV7-3 CASSLKAGGPYEQYF
. TRBV5-5 CASSEPRYEQYF
. TRBV7-2 CASSLDELLRAKNIQYF
. TRBV20-1 CSALLNNEQFF
. TRBV24-1 CATSDSLGSSYNEQFF
. TRBV7-9 CASNLQPRGEREAFF
. TRBV9 CASSGTGQETQYF
. TRBV4-3 CASSQEGRRGTEAFF
. TRBV3-1/TRBV3-2 CASSSGGGGEQYF
once TRBV19 CASRLAGSTTEAFF
. TRBV6-5 CASRPTGVYEQYF
. TRBV9 CASSALDRGYEQYF
. TRBV28 CASTPGGVDSYEQYF
. TRBV28 CASVGTGFYEQFF
. TRBV28 CASNPGGSNYGYTF
. TRBV10-3 CAMKRGTGELFF
. TRBV27 CASGLAGDGDTQYF
. TRBV2 CAGNTEYQETQYF
. TRBV24-1 CATSTAGGTDTQYF
. TRBV5-1 CASSLGTANGYTF
. TRBV28 CASSSGGAAPSSYEQYF
. TRBV30 CAWEGGGSPLHF
. TRBV12-5 CASGWGLDNEQFF
once TRBV29-1 CSAGAQGVTEAFF
. TRBV2 CASRYKDSHYGYTF
. TRBV28 CASSLLQEGSPLHF
. TRBV5-1 CASSVGLAGVNTGELFF
once TRBV9 CASSDGQGPWGYTF
once TRBV4-3 CASSQRTAPWGTDTQYF
few TRBV4-1 CASSQDLRGGTAIYF
. TRBV23-1 CASSQPGQGPYEQYF
. TRBV5-1 CASSSGTRDLREQFF